This T cell receptor beta chain was identified in a study of cytomegalovirus exposure and HLA in healthy donors. CDR1 is SGHDT, CDR2 YYEEEE, per germline. The CDR3 contains 17 residues. With V trimmed by 3 bases and J by 4 bases, 12 bases remained unmatched. The PCR had 60 Vbeta and 13 Jbeta primers. TCRdb's table, derived via immunoSEQ multiplex PCR, lists solely in-frame clones and lacks some. This sample's clone table lists 100,000 to 150,000 clones. The sample taken for sequencing was PBMCs. The chain has TRBV5-6 and TRBJ2-2; 7 nucleotides match TRBD2. The receptor was derived from a man aged 18 to 35 in good health and CMV-seronegative. DNA of the CDR3: TGTGCCAGCAGCTCACAGATTCTAGCGGTAGGCACCGGGGAGCTGTTTTTT. Protein product: CASSSQILAVGTGELFF.